This T cell receptor (beta chain) came from a study of cytomegalovirus exposure and HLA in healthy donors. General study findings and limits: In vitro confirmation showed three CMV-associated chains to be CMV antigen specific. TCR sequences were mostly rare, though some public TCRs occurred in many donors. Presence/absence analyses rested on an assumption that sequencing depth was roughly uniform across donors.

On this clone itself: Its cognate antigen is unknown.

PCR amplification relied on 60 Vbeta primers (plus 13 Jbeta primers). The table came from immunoSEQ multiplex PCR; TCRdb's copy has only in-frame clones and leaves some out. The sample holds about 84,000 clones, roughly 63% seen once. The CDR3 is 16 amino acids. V shed 1 base and J 5 bases; nucleotides not matched to a gene: 6. From germline, CDR1 is KGHSH and CDR2 LQKENI. Nominally healthy donors were sampled, though unrecorded immune exposures were likely. The V gene is TRBV18, the J gene TRBJ2-1; the match to TRBD2 covers 9 bases. The receptor was isolated from a woman between 40 and 50 years old in good health and CMV-seropositive. The sequenced sample consisted of PBMCs. CDR3 sequence (DNA): TGTGCCAGCTCACCACAGTCGCTAGCGGGGAACAATGAGCAGTTCTTC. It yields the protein CASSPQSLAGNNEQFF.